The sample holds many counts of the clone carrying this T cell receptor (beta chain). Its target is unknown. Template material for amplifying TCR beta CDR3 regions consisted of RNA transcripts. During a first-round RT-PCR of the TCR CDR3, the HTBI primer set was used. TCRdb processed the multiplex PCR reads anew with MiXCR; each CDR3 protein has one entry. The table has around 50,000 distinct CDR3 sequences, approximately 52% seen once; the top ten hold just over 9%. The source of the PBMCs was more than 9.5 ml of fresh peripheral blood. Germline CDR1 is LGHNA and CDR2 is YNFKEQ. V lost 4 bases and J lost 1; bases outside the gene matches: 5. This CDR3 region has 17 residues. The data originate from a study of T cells in Graves' hyperthyroidism and ophthalmopathy. Turning to the study itself: Initial diagnosis, before any treatment, was when peripheral blood was collected.

Findings of the study overall: Ophthalmopathy prediction by the model preceded onset by a median roughly 6 months. The blood repertoire included most of the expanded thyroid clonotypes above 0.001.

The receptor was isolated from a woman in her fifties or sixties with Graves' ophthalmopathy. Sequenced: blood. V and J are TRBV4-2 and TRBJ1-4; 11 nucleotides match TRBD1. The CDR3: CASSPRTGGVTNEKLFF. The DNA of the CDR3 is TGTGCCAGCAGCCCGAGGACAGGGGGCGTAACTAATGAAAAACTGTTTTTT.